This T cell receptor (beta chain) was sequenced for a study of T cell responses to AZD1222 COVID-19 vaccine. The method was immunoSEQ multiplex PCR; TCRdb's version includes in-frame clones alone and lacks a portion of them. The profile shows some 110,000 clones, about 92% of them singletons. On this clone itself: Its antigen remains unidentified.

Regarding the study as a whole: In all cases, repertoires were sampled only after the peak T cell response.

The CDR3 is 15 amino acids. V was pared by 0 bases and J by 2 bases, with 10 bases between. Germline V gene sequence: CDR1 SGDLS, CDR2 YYNGEE. The sequence came from an adult in good health. The chain employs TRBV9 and TRBJ2-3, with D unclear. The specimen comprised peripheral blood, sampled on day 0 of AZD1222 vaccination. The CDR3 DNA sequence: TGTGCCAGCAGCGTAGCGAGCCGAGCCACAGATACGCAGTATTTT. Encoded protein: CASSVASRATDTQYF.